The 30 T cell receptor beta chains reported below all come from one sample, sequenced in a study of blood T cell repertoires in COVID-19. Clones were read by immunoSEQ multiplex PCR, and TCRdb kept only the in-frame ones, dropping some. The sample includes around 260,000 clones, 85% of them seen just once. The sequenced sample consisted of peripheral blood. These receptors all stem from a human donor in a cohort sampled during active COVID-19.

V gene TRBV11-2 combines with J gene TRBJ2-1, with 9 bases matching TRBD1. The CDR3 contains 15 residues. Germline V gene lookup returns CDR1 SGHAT and CDR2 FQNNGV. J lost 7 bases, V lost 1 base, and 5 bases had no gene match. The CDR3 loop reads CASSLGDRVTNEQFF. CDR3 nucleotides: TGTGCCAGCAGCTTAGGGGACAGGGTAACAAATGAGCAGTTCTTC.

A few counts support this clone. As DNA, the CDR3 is TGTGCCAGCAGCTATGACCCCTCCAGGGGAGTTAATGGCTACACCTTC. Its translation: CASSYDPSRGVNGYTF. The J gene is TRBJ1-2, the V gene TRBV7-2, with D possibly matching TRBD1 (6 bases). The V end was cut by 4 bases, the J end by 6 bases, with 21 bases between. CDR1 and CDR2 from the germline V gene are SGHTA and FQGNSA. The CDR3 consists of 16 residues.

In its sample, this clone was seen once. The chain carries TRBV7-8 and TRBJ1-4; TRBD1 might be the D (6 bases). Germline loops: CDR1 SGHVS, CDR2 FQNEAQ. V was trimmed by 1 base and J by 7 bases, leaving 13 bases between them. The CDR3 is 15 residues long. CDR3 sequence (DNA): TGTGCCAGCAGCTTAGGGATTTGGACAGCTGAAAAACTGTTTTTT. Protein: CASSLGIWTAEKLFF.

The chain combines TRBV28 with TRBJ1-5; D call uncertain. V was cut by 6 bases and J by 3 bases, with 12 bases left in between. The CDR3 spans 14 residues. Germline CDR1 MDHEN, CDR2 SYDVKM. The CDR3 nucleotides are TGTGCCAGCAGCAACGCGGTCACCAATCAGCCCCAGCATTTT. As protein: CASSNAVTNQPQHF.

This chain uses TRBV28 with TRBJ2-1; possibly TRBD1 for D (5 bases). This CDR3 contains 13 residues. The germline V and J ends were trimmed by 7 bases and 6 bases, with 13 bases remaining between them. Germline loops: CDR1 MDHEN, CDR2 SYDVKM. The DNA of the CDR3 is TGTGCCAGCAATACGAGACAGCGCAATGAGCAGTTCTTC. This sequence encodes CASNTRQRNEQFF.

In this sample, this clone turned up many times. The V and J genes are TRBV18 and TRBJ1-2; 10 nucleotides align to TRBD1. Trimming at V came to 6 bases and at J to 4 bases, leaving 11 bases not matched to a gene. Germline V lookup: CDR1 KGHSH, CDR2 LQKENI. The CDR3 length is 16 residues. The CDR3 DNA reads TGTGCCAGCTCCGACGACTCCGGGACAGGGGTCTATGGCTACACCTTC. It is translated as CASSDDSGTGVYGYTF.

The J gene is TRBJ2-7, the V gene TRBV15; D may be TRBD2 (6 bases). V was shortened by 1 base and J by 6 bases, with 10 bases between the two germline ends. CDR3 length equals 13 residues. Per germline, CDR1 LNHNV and CDR2 YYDKDF (reference sequence). As DNA, the CDR3 is TGTGCCACCAGCAGAGTGGGGGGTATCGAGCAGTACTTC. Translation: CATSRVGGIEQYF.

The chain is built from TRBV28 and TRBJ2-7; a possible D gene is TRBD2 (6 bases). V lost 6 bases and J lost 1, with 13 bases in between. CDR3 length: 14 amino acids. Per germline, CDR1 MDHEN and CDR2 SYDVKM. CDR3 in amino acids: CASRPTSRSYEQYF. CDR3 in DNA: TGTGCCAGCAGACCGACTAGTAGATCCTACGAGCAGTACTTC.

The rearrangement uses TRBV9 and TRBJ2-1; TRBD2 matches at 10 bases. Germline V gene sequence: CDR1 SGDLS, CDR2 YYNGEE. The junction had 12 bases not matched to a gene; V was cut back by 6 bases and J by 6 bases. CDR3 length: 16 residues. CDR3 in DNA: TGTGCCAGCATAGGCAGAGCGGGAGGGCCCATCAATGAGCAGTTCTTC. This translates into CASIGRAGGPINEQFF.

This clone was seen just once. The rearrangement links TRBV19 to TRBJ1-6, with no clear D. Deletions cut 1 base from V and 11 bases from J, with 6 bases between. The CDR3 spans 12 residues. CDR1 is LNHDA and CDR2 is SQIVND in the germline V gene (reference sequence). The CDR3 protein is CASSIASAPLHF. The CDR3 bases are TGTGCCAGTAGTATAGCCTCCGCACCCCTCCACTTT.

This clone appeared a few times. The rearrangement uses TRBV28 and TRBJ2-7; TRBD1 agrees at 10 bases. There are 19 residues in the CDR3. From germline, CDR1 is MDHEN and CDR2 SYDVKM. V was pared by 5 bases and J by 2 bases, with 18 bases of the junction left unmatched. Here the CDR3 reads CASSHLLFAPGQGTYEQYF. CDR3 bases: TGTGCCAGCAGTCATCTTTTATTTGCACCGGGACAGGGGACCTACGAGCAGTACTTC.

The chain uses TRBV21-1 and TRBJ2-7; the D call TRBD2 from the table was never checked on the DNA. TRBV21-1 is shown as a pseudogene. The CDR3 totals 14 residues. CDR3 coding DNA: TGTGCCAGCAGCCCCCCGCGGGGGCCCTACGAGCAGTACTTC. As protein: CASSPPRGPYEQYF.

The V call is TRBV28, the J call TRBJ2-7, with TRBD1 matching 8 bases. Germline V gene lookup returns CDR1 MDHEN and CDR2 SYDVKM. The V and J ends lost 5 bases and 4 bases, in that order; junction bases with no gene match: 13. CDR3 length: 16 amino acids. CDR3 sequence: CASSTNPRTGRYEQYF. DNA of the CDR3: TGTGCCAGCAGTACCAACCCCCGGACAGGGAGATACGAGCAGTACTTC.

The chain employs TRBV5-1 and TRBJ2-2; D uncertain. This CDR3 comprises 15 residues. Trimming took off 0 bases at V and 1 base at J, with 7 bases between the two ends. Germline CDR1 SGHRS, CDR2 YFSETQ. The CDR3 protein is CASSLGAQNTGELFF. The CDR3 nucleotides are TGCGCCAGCAGCTTGGGGGCCCAGAACACCGGGGAGCTGTTTTTT.

This sequence joins TRBV3-1 (or the pseudogene TRBV3-2) and TRBJ1-2, with D hard to call. V was trimmed by 2 bases and J by 6 bases, leaving 13 bases between them. The CDR3 totals 14 residues. The germline gives CDR1 LGHDT, CDR2 YNNKEL (reference sequence). This chain's CDR3 is CASSQWRLSDGYTF. CDR3 coding DNA: TGTGCCAGCAGCCAATGGAGGCTCTCAGATGGCTACACCTTC.

The V call is TRBV18, the J call TRBJ1-4, with 9 bases that match TRBD1. The CDR3 extends over 15 amino acids. Trimming at V came to 5 bases and at J to 8 bases, leaving 9 bases not matched to a gene. In germline, CDR1 is KGHSH, CDR2 LQKENI. CDR3 DNA sequence: TGTGCCAGCTCAACTAGACAGGGGGAGAAAGAAAAACTGTTTTTT. It codes for CASSTRQGEKEKLFF.

The chain employs TRBV19 and TRBJ1-1; 7 bases align to TRBD1. Germline CDR1 is LNHDA and CDR2 is SQIVND (reference sequence). This CDR3 region has 18 residues. J gave up 5 bases and V 6 bases, and 21 bases lay outside the gene matches. CDR3 loop: CASRYNLGQQNRGTEAFF. CDR3 coding DNA: TGTGCCAGTAGGTATAACTTGGGACAGCAAAACAGGGGAACTGAAGCTTTCTTT.

The CDR3 DNA is TGTGCCAGCAGCTTAGGGGGGCCCAGGGGTCAGCCCCAGCATTTT. It codes for CASSLGGPRGQPQHF. This sequence joins TRBV7-2 and TRBJ1-5; D might be TRBD1 (6 bases). Germline V lookup: CDR1 SGHTA, CDR2 FQGNSA. V lost 1 base, J lost 6 bases, and 13 bases lay in between. This CDR3 spans 15 amino acids.

This clone was recorded many times. At one end, the junction sequence differs from germline, possibly due to a read error. V gene TRBV15 combines with J gene TRBJ2-3; maybe TRBD2 (5 bases). The CDR3 has 13 amino acids. Germline CDR1 and CDR2: LNHNV and YYDKDF (reference sequence). The CDR3 DNA sequence: TGCGACTCACGGAGGTTTTTGATAGATACGCAGTATTTT. It translates to CDSRRFLIDTQYF.

The V call is TRBV4-1, the J call TRBJ2-7, with 13 bases that match TRBD2. The CDR3 is 20 amino acids. The J segment lost 0 bases and the V segment lost 0 bases, leaving 11 bases of the junction unmatched. Germline V gene data show CDR1 as MGHRA and CDR2 as YSYEKL. CDR3 sequence: CASSQDGRGLAGARSYEQYF. CDR3 DNA: TGCGCCAGCAGCCAAGACGGGAGAGGACTAGCGGGAGCTCGCTCCTACGAGCAGTACTTC.

This clone appeared a single time. The V gene is TRBV2, the J gene TRBJ1-1, with unresolved D. Between the trimmed V and J ends, which lost 7 bases and 6 bases, there was a span of 18 bases. The CDR3 has 14 amino acids. CDR1 is SNHLY, CDR2 FYNNEI, per germline. The DNA of the CDR3 is TGTGCCAGCACCCCAGGCGGGGTGGTGGCTGAAGCTTTCTTT. This sequence encodes CASTPGGVVAEAFF.

This clone was seen only a few times. V and J are TRBV15 and TRBJ2-3, with no clear D. V was trimmed by 5 bases and J by 2 bases, leaving 8 bases between them. CDR1 is LNHNV, CDR2 YYDKDF, per germline (reference sequence). This CDR3 has 13 amino acids. This CDR3 is CATSQKNTDTQYF. In DNA, the CDR3 is TGTGCCACCAGCCAGAAGAACACAGATACGCAGTATTTT.

This clone has more than one count but fewer than ten. The DNA of the CDR3 is TGTGCCAGCAGCGTGACAGCCACATCGGGCGCAGATACGCAGTATTTT. Amino acids: CASSVTATSGADTQYF. The V and J genes are TRBV2 and TRBJ2-3; TRBD1 might be the D (5 bases). Germline V gives CDR1 SNHLY, CDR2 FYNNEI. This CDR3 has 16 residues. V was clipped by 6 bases and J by 4 bases, with 20 bases between them.

The J gene is TRBJ2-5, the V gene TRBV29-1; 9 bases are shared with TRBD1. The CDR3 loop spans 15 amino acids. Trimming cost V 6 bases and J 4 bases; bases outside gene matches: 12. Germline V gene lookup returns CDR1 SQVTM and CDR2 ANQGSEA. CDR3 bases: TGCAGCGTCGCCCAACAGGGGGCGAGGGGAGAGACCCAGTACTTC. As protein: CSVAQQGARGETQYF. Full variable domain (outside the CDR3, taken from reference TRBV29-1 and TRBJ2-5): SAVISQKPSRDICQRGTSLTIQCQVDSQVTMMFWYRQQPGQSLTLIATANQGSEATYESGFVIDKFPISRPNLTFSTLTVSNMSPEDSSIYLCSVAQQGARGETQYFGPGTRLLVL.

The chain combines TRBV19 with TRBJ2-3, with 10 positions matching TRBD2. CDR3 length: 15 residues. The germline gives CDR1 LNHDA, CDR2 SQIVND (reference sequence). The junction had 11 bases not matched to a gene; V was cut back by 10 bases and J by 4 bases. Written as DNA, the CDR3 is TGTGCCACCCGAACTAGCGGGATTGGGGCAGATACGCAGTATTTT. Its protein is CATRTSGIGADTQYF.

This clone occurred once. This chain connects TRBV7-2 to TRBJ2-1, with 9 positions matching TRBD2. The CDR3 is 16 residues long. The junction had 3 bases not matched to a gene; V was cut back by 1 base and J by 2 bases. Germline lookup yields CDR1 SGHTA and CDR2 FQGNSA. The CDR3 loop is CASSLEGGRAYNEQFF. The DNA for the CDR3 is TGTGCCAGCAGCTTAGAAGGCGGGAGGGCCTACAATGAGCAGTTCTTC.

The rearrangement uses TRBV28 and TRBJ2-5, with TRBD2 identical over 11 bases. The CDR3 loop spans 16 amino acids. The germline V gene has CDR1 MDHEN and CDR2 SYDVKM. Trimming took 3 bases from V and 5 from J; bases not matched to a gene: 8. CDR3 amino acids: CASSFFQLAGVETQYF. The CDR3 nucleotides read TGTGCCAGCAGTTTCTTCCAACTAGCGGGAGTGGAGACCCAGTACTTC.

This clone was observed a single time. The chain couples TRBV6-2 or TRBV6-3 to TRBJ2-7, with D uncertain. This CDR3 comprises 13 residues. CDR1 and CDR2 from the germline V gene are MNHEY and SVGEGT. V lost 6 bases, J lost 2 bases, and 11 bases lay in between. CDR3 coding DNA: TGTGCCAGCAGCACCTCGGTGCCCTACGAGCAGTACTTC. As protein: CASSTSVPYEQYF.

This clone was counted at least ten times. J is TRBJ2-2 and V is TRBV7-3; D not resolved. The V gene lost 5 bases and the J gene lost 1 base, with 8 bases spanning the gap. The CDR3 runs to 14 residues. Germline CDR1 reads SGHTA; CDR2 reads FQGTGA. DNA for the CDR3: TGTGCCAGCAGCGAATACAGGAACACCGGGGAGCTGTTTTTT. This translates into CASSEYRNTGELFF.

The chain links TRBV5-1 to TRBJ2-1, with no clear D. The V and J ends lost 0 bases and 6 bases respectively, with 4 bases between them. Germline CDR1 reads SGHRS; CDR2 reads YFSETQ. The CDR3 has 12 residues. The CDR3 DNA is TGCGCCAGCAGCTTGGACTTCAATGAGCAGTTCTTC. Translation gives CASSLDFNEQFF. Looking up the rest from reference TRBV5-1 and TRBJ2-1 gives the full variable domain: KAGVTQTPRYLIKTRGQQVTLSCSPISGHRSVSWYQQTPGQGLQFLFEYFSETQRNKGNFPGRFSGRQFSNSRSEMNVSTLELGDSALYLCASSLDFNEQFFGPGTRLTVL.